This paragraph covers one T cell receptor beta chain sequence. Antigen: not known. The record originates from a study of cytomegalovirus exposure and HLA in healthy donors. Study findings and constraints: TCR beta chains numbering some 160 were designated cytomegalovirus-associated. As was reported, the classifier diagnosed cytomegalovirus status with high specificity and sensitivity.

The donors formed part of the roughly 120-subject validation cohort, distinct from the approximately 670-subject first cohort. Germline CDR1 is LGHNA and CDR2 is YSLEER. This CDR3 comprises 15 residues. The V end was cut by 3 bases, the J end by 3 bases, with 12 bases between. Profiling relied on immunoSEQ multiplex PCR, and the TCRdb table lists in-frame clones only, not all of them. The table includes some 200,000 clones, about 89% detected once. The gene calls are TRBV4-3 and TRBJ2-1; D perhaps matches TRBD2 (6 bases). Sequencing was carried out using PBMCs. The clonotype was recovered from a man aged 30-40 years in good health and CMV-seropositive. CDR3 coding DNA: TGCGCCAGCAGCCAGGAGTGGGGGGACTACAATGAGCAGTTCTTC. This sequence encodes CASSQEWGDYNEQFF.